These 21 T cell receptor beta chains were all obtained from the same sample, sequenced in a study of CD8 T cells in Susac syndrome. A quantity of roughly 0.5 to 1 ug RNA underwent reverse transcription using random hexamers. TCRdb used MiXCR to reprocess the immunoSEQ multiplex PCR reads, holding one entry per CDR3 protein. Of about 150,000 distinct CDR3 sequences listed, approximately 95% are singletons. The sequencing input was CD4+ T cells from PBMCs. Every receptor here comes from a human donor with Susac syndrome.

V and J are TRBV15 and TRBJ1-6; 7 bases agree with TRBD1. The germline CDR1 and CDR2 sequences are LNHNV and YYDKDF (reference sequence). V lost 4 bases, J lost 8 bases, and 8 bases stayed unmatched. The CDR3 is 15 amino acids. The CDR3 sequence: CATSTRDSSDSPLHF. The CDR3 DNA reads as TGTGCCACCAGCACTCGGGACAGTAGTGATTCACCCCTCCACTTT.

CDR3 amino acids: CASSQAAGAGPLHF. Here the CDR3 DNA reads TGCGCCAGCAGCCAAGCTGCAGGGGCAGGCCCCCTCCACTTT. The rearrangement links TRBV4-3 to TRBJ1-6; perhaps TRBD1 as D (6 bases). Germline assignment: CDR1 LGHNA and CDR2 YSLEER. This CDR3 comprises 14 residues. V lost 1 base to trimming and J lost 13 bases, with 14 bases between them.

The chain combines TRBV4-1 with TRBJ2-1; a weak D match, TRBD1 (6 bases). The CDR3 loop spans 14 amino acids. The V and J ends lost 3 bases and 12 bases respectively, with 18 bases between them. CDR1 MGHRA and CDR2 YSYEKL come from the germline V gene. Here the CDR3 DNA reads TGCGCCAGCAGCCATCCTCTACAGGGCCGGGGGCAGTTCTTC. This sequence encodes CASSHPLQGRGQFF.

The chain recombines TRBV6-5 with TRBJ2-2, with D perhaps matching TRBD1 (5 bases). V shed 4 bases and J shed 5 bases, with 14 bases lying between them. Germline V lookup: CDR1 MNHEY, CDR2 SVGAGI. This CDR3 contains 15 residues. The CDR3 sequence is CASSSSGFRTGELFF. CDR3 nucleotide sequence: TGTGCCAGCAGTTCTTCAGGGTTCCGGACCGGGGAGCTGTTTTTT.

The chain uses TRBV24-1 and TRBJ2-1; D is unclear. The length of the CDR3 is 13 residues. Germline V gene lookup returns CDR1 KGHDR and CDR2 SFDVKD. V was clipped by 9 bases and J by 2 bases, with 10 bases between them. This CDR3 is CATQSGAYNEQFF. CDR3 DNA: TGTGCCACCCAGAGTGGGGCCTACAATGAGCAGTTCTTC.

V is TRBV20-1 and J is TRBJ1-2, with D maybe TRBD1 (5 bases). The V gene's germline CDR1 is DFQATT and CDR2 SNEGSKA (reference sequence). The CDR3 is made up of 14 amino acids. Trimming cost V 3 bases and J 0 bases, with 11 bases left between them. The CDR3 loop reads CSARGRQTNYGYTF. DNA of the CDR3: TGCAGTGCTAGGGGACGGCAAACTAACTATGGCTACACCTTC.

This clonotype appeared once. The chain links TRBV18 to TRBJ2-7; perhaps TRBD2 as D (6 bases). From germline, CDR1 is KGHSH and CDR2 LQKENI. The CDR3 runs 12 residues. The germline V and J ends were trimmed by 3 bases and 7 bases, with 10 bases remaining between them. The CDR3 loop reads CASSPFREEQYF. The CDR3 DNA is TGTGCCAGCTCACCGTTCCGGGAGGAGCAGTACTTC.

The chain links TRBV12-3 or TRBV12-4 to TRBJ2-5; 7 bases fit TRBD2. The junction had 6 bases not matched to a gene; V was cut back by 6 bases and J by 2 bases. The CDR3 has 14 residues. The CDR3 bases are TGTGCCAGCAGGGCTAGCGGCCAACAAGAGACCCAGTACTTC. This sequence encodes CASRASGQQETQYF.

V and J are TRBV20-1 and TRBJ2-5; 12 nucleotides line up with TRBD2. CDR3 length equals 16 residues. V was clipped by 1 base and J by 9 bases; unmatched bases: 12. The germline gives CDR1 DFQATT, CDR2 SNEGSKA (reference sequence). The CDR3 spells CSARARGLAGRQAQYF. CDR3 DNA sequence: TGCAGTGCTAGAGCTCGAGGACTAGCGGGGCGCCAGGCCCAGTACTTC.

The chain couples TRBV29-1 to TRBJ1-2, with 7 positions matching TRBD1. The length of the CDR3 is 13 residues. V lost 4 bases to trimming and J lost 3 bases; unmatched junction nucleotides: 5. CDR1 and CDR2 from the germline V gene are SQVTM and ANQGSEA. CDR3 nucleotide sequence: TGCAGCGTTGTGGGCAGGGGGGACTATGGCTACACCTTC. Its protein is CSVVGRGDYGYTF. Combining the CDR3 with reference TRBV29-1 and TRBJ1-2 gives the whole variable domain SAVISQKPSRDICQRGTSLTIQCQVDSQVTMMFWYRQQPGQSLTLIATANQGSEATYESGFVIDKFPISRPNLTFSTLTVSNMSPEDSSIYLCSVVGRGDYGYTFGSGTRLTVV.

The J gene is TRBJ1-1, the V gene TRBV29-1; D is undetermined. The V and J ends lost 3 bases and 4 bases respectively, with 9 bases between them. The CDR3 is made up of 12 amino acids. Germline lookup yields CDR1 SQVTM and CDR2 ANQGSEA. The chain's CDR3 is CSVEGRRTEAFF. DNA for the CDR3: TGCAGCGTTGAGGGAAGACGCACTGAAGCTTTCTTT. Based on the CDR3 plus reference TRBV29-1 and TRBJ1-1, the full variable domain is SAVISQKPSRDICQRGTSLTIQCQVDSQVTMMFWYRQQPGQSLTLIATANQGSEATYESGFVIDKFPISRPNLTFSTLTVSNMSPEDSSIYLCSVEGRRTEAFFGQGTRLTVV.

V gene TRBV25-1 combines with J gene TRBJ1-5, with TRBD1 as a possible D gene (5 bases). Germline V lookup: CDR1 MGHDK, CDR2 SYGVNS. With 3 bases removed from V and 7 bases from J, the gap between germline ends came to 10 bases. CDR3 length equals 13 residues. The chain's CDR3 is CASSEGGRQPQHF. CDR3 coding DNA: TGTGCCAGCAGTGAGGGGGGGAGGCAGCCCCAGCATTTT.

This chain joins TRBV20-1 and TRBJ1-2, with 8 bases fitting TRBD1. V shed 3 bases, J shed 5 bases, and the junction held 11 bases outside the gene matches. Germline V gives CDR1 DFQATT, CDR2 SNEGSKA (reference sequence). The CDR3 has 15 amino acids. The CDR3, as DNA: TGCAGTGCTAGTCCTCCGGACAGGGAGGTGTATGGCTACACCTTC. It codes for CSASPPDREVYGYTF.

This sequence joins TRBV29-1 and TRBJ2-2, with D possibly being TRBD1 (6 bases). The germline V gene encodes CDR1 SQVTM and CDR2 ANQGSEA. Trimming cost V 5 bases and J 0 bases, with 10 bases left between them. CDR3 length: 14 amino acids. The chain's CDR3 is CSVTGFPNTGELFF. CDR3 coding DNA: TGCAGCGTTACAGGGTTTCCGAACACCGGGGAGCTGTTTTTT.

The V gene is TRBV24-1, the J gene TRBJ2-1, with a weak D call TRBD2 (6 bases). Deletions cut 7 bases from V and 3 bases from J, with 6 bases between. This CDR3 is built from 12 residues. Germline CDR1 is KGHDR and CDR2 is SFDVKD. CDR3 in DNA: TGTGCCACCAGCGGGGGCTACAATGAGCAGTTCTTC. It yields the protein CATSGGYNEQFF.

This rearrangement joins TRBV20-1 to TRBJ2-3, with a tentative D call TRBD1 (5 bases). The length of the CDR3 is 16 residues. V lost 2 bases and J lost 0, with 15 bases in between. The germline CDR1 and CDR2 sequences are DFQATT and SNEGSKA (reference sequence). CDR3 loop: CSARNSRTPSTDTQYF. The CDR3 DNA is TGCAGTGCTAGAAACTCCCGGACACCTAGCACAGATACGCAGTATTTT.

The V gene is TRBV5-1, the J gene TRBJ1-1; D is possibly TRBD1 (5 bases). Trimming shortened V by 4 bases and J by 1 base, and 14 bases separated the two germline ends. This CDR3 is 15 amino acids long. CDR1 SGHRS and CDR2 YFSETQ come from the germline V gene. The CDR3 is CASSPGDGRNTEAFF. CDR3 sequence (DNA): TGCGCCAGCAGCCCCGGGGACGGGAGGAACACTGAAGCTTTCTTT.

The CDR3 sequence is CSDDSSYGYTF. The CDR3 nucleotides are TGCAGCGATGACAGCTCCTATGGCTACACCTTC. The J gene is TRBJ1-2, the V gene TRBV29-1; TRBD1 might be the D (5 bases). Germline CDR1 reads SQVTM; CDR2 reads ANQGSEA. This CDR3 contains 11 residues. Trimming pared 7 bases from V and 4 bases from J, leaving 10 bases between.

The gene calls are TRBV28 and TRBJ1-2; D may be TRBD1 (6 bases). CDR3 length: 14 residues. Trimming stripped 2 bases from V and 7 bases from J, with 14 bases between. Per the germline V gene, CDR1 is MDHEN and CDR2 is SYDVKM. CDR3 residues: CASSLGGQKGGYTF. CDR3 in DNA: TGTGCCAGCAGTTTAGGAGGACAGAAAGGTGGCTACACCTTC.

The rearrangement joins TRBV15 to TRBJ2-6, with D possibly being TRBD2 (6 bases). Germline CDR1 is LNHNV and CDR2 is YYDKDF (reference sequence). The CDR3 has 16 amino acids. The V end was cut by 3 bases, the J end by 4 bases, with 13 bases between. In DNA, the CDR3 is TGTGCCACCAGCAGGGAGGAGGGCCTCGGGGCCAACGTCCTGACTTTC. Its protein is CATSREEGLGANVLTF.

CDR3 in amino acids: CASSQLARDTDTQYF. The CDR3, as DNA: TGTGCCAGCAGCCAACTAGCCCGGGATACAGATACGCAGTATTTT. This chain uses TRBV3-1 with TRBJ2-3; D is possibly TRBD2 (5 bases). This CDR3 has 15 amino acids. Germline CDR1 is LGHDT and CDR2 is YNNKEL (reference sequence). Trimming took 2 bases from V and 3 from J, leaving 12 bases between them.